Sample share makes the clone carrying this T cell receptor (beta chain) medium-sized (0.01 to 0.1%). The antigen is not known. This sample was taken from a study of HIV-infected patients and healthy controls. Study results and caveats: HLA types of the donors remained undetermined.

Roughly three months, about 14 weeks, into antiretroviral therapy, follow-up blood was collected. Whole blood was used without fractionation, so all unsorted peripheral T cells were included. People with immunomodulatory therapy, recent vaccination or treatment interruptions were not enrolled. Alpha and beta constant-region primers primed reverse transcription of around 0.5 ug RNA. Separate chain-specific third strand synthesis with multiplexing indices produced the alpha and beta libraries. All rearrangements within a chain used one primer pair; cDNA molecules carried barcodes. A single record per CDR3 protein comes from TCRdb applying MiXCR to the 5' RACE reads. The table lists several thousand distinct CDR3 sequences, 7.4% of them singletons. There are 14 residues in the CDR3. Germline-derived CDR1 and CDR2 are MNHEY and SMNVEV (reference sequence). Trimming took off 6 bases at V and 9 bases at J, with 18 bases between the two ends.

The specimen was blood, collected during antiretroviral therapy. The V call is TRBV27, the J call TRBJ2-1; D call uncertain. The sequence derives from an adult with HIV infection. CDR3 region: CASSPNYLHGEQFF. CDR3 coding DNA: TGTGCCAGCAGCCCAAATTACCTCCACGGTGAGCAGTTCTTC.